The TCR beta chain under discussion was sequenced for a study of shared clonotypes between healthy human individuals. Study-level results: A handful of donors had roughly 5.2% of their naive CD4 clonotypes in common.

When replicate PCRs were run on sorted subsets, they used about 200 ng DNA, around 33,000 T cell genomes. Only in-frame clones appear in the TCRdb table, and some are missing; sequencing was by immunoSEQ multiplex PCR. This table has just over 2,000,000 clones, roughly 96% appearing once. On this clone: Its antigen is undetermined.

From germline, CDR1 is SGHNT and CDR2 YYREEE (reference sequence). This CDR3 is built from 16 residues. Between the trimmed V and J ends, which lost 2 bases and 0 bases, there was a span of 13 bases. This TCR was recovered from a man between 18 and 29 years old in good health. The sequenced sample was naive CD4+ T cells sorted from blood. Sample subset: CD45RA+ positively selected. This chain connects TRBV5-4 to TRBJ2-3, with unresolved D. The CDR3 region is CASSLSEPSSTDTQYF. CDR3 bases: TGTGCCAGCAGCTTAAGTGAACCCTCTAGCACAGATACGCAGTATTTT. Supplemented by reference TRBV5-4 and TRBJ2-3, the full variable domain reads ETGVTQSPTHLIKTRGQQVTLRCSSQSGHNTVSWYQQALGQGPQFIFQYYREEENGRGNFPPRFSGLQFPNYSSELNVNALELDDSALYLCASSLSEPSSTDTQYFGPGTRLTVL.